Listed below are T cell receptor beta chains from one sample, sequenced in a study of T cell responses to AZD1222 COVID-19 vaccine. Method: immunoSEQ multiplex PCR; TCRdb's copy keeps in-frame clones and lacks some. The sample shows 140,000 or so clones, 85% to 95% of them seen only once. The sample here was peripheral blood, taken after recovery from COVID-19. The receptors were sampled from an adult who had recovered from COVID-19. The CDR3 runs from the conserved cysteine through the conserved F or W. Fields, in order: J gene, clone size, CDR3 length, V gene, D gene, CDR3 DNA, CDR3 protein. The D gene is left open where the match is weak. Clone sizes are given selectively: once, few, many, or a class where the clone is expanded.

J gene: TRBJ1-2; clone size: -; CDR3 length: 14; V gene: TRBV28; D gene: -; CDR3 DNA: TGTGCCAGCAGCCTCACCGGAGGGCCTTATGGCTACACCTTC; CDR3 protein: CASSLTGGPYGYTF
J gene: TRBJ1-2; clone size: -; CDR3 length: 16; V gene: TRBV4-1; D gene: TRBD1; CDR3 DNA: TGCGCCAGCAGCCAAGGAGGGGGCCGCTCCCTCTATGGCTACACCTTC; CDR3 protein: CASSQGGGRSLYGYTF
J gene: TRBJ2-7; clone size: -; CDR3 length: 13; V gene: TRBV6-4; D gene: -; CDR3 DNA: TGTGCCAGCAGTCCGGGACTGATCTACGAGCAGTACTTC; CDR3 protein: CASSPGLIYEQYF
J gene: TRBJ1-1; clone size: once; CDR3 length: 13; V gene: TRBV19; D gene: -; CDR3 DNA: TGTGCCAGTAGTAGAGGGGCAGGAGGTGAAGCTTTCTTT; CDR3 protein: CASSRGAGGEAFF
J gene: TRBJ2-5; clone size: few; CDR3 length: 14; V gene: TRBV19; D gene: TRBD2; CDR3 DNA: TGTGCCAGTACCCCTTCGGGAGGGGAGGAGACCCAGTACTTC; CDR3 protein: CASTPSGGEETQYF
J gene: TRBJ2-7; clone size: -; CDR3 length: 14; V gene: TRBV7-6; D gene: TRBD1; CDR3 DNA: TGTGCCAGCAGCTTCGGGACAGGGGTAAGGGAGCAGTACTTC; CDR3 protein: CASSFGTGVREQYF
J gene: TRBJ1-5; clone size: once; CDR3 length: 16; V gene: TRBV2; D gene: -; CDR3 DNA: TGTGCCAGCAGTGAAAGGGGGACATTTAGCAATCAGCCCCAGCATTTT; CDR3 protein: CASSERGTFSNQPQHF
J gene: TRBJ2-3; clone size: -; CDR3 length: 13; V gene: TRBV4-1; D gene: -; CDR3 DNA: TGCGCCAGCAGCCACCCGACTGGAGATACGCAGTATTTT; CDR3 protein: CASSHPTGDTQYF
J gene: TRBJ1-4; clone size: -; CDR3 length: 17; V gene: TRBV7-2; D gene: TRBD1; CDR3 DNA: TGTGCCAGCAGCTTAGAGGGACAGGTCCGAACTAATGAAAAACTGTTTTTT; CDR3 protein: CASSLEGQVRTNEKLFF
J gene: TRBJ2-5; clone size: -; CDR3 length: 16; V gene: TRBV5-4; D gene: TRBD2; CDR3 DNA: TGTGCCAGCAGCTTAGCTAGCGGGAGGGCGGGGGAGACCCAGTACTTC; CDR3 protein: CASSLASGRAGETQYF
J gene: TRBJ2-2; clone size: -; CDR3 length: 13; V gene: TRBV3-1/TRBV3-2; D gene: -; CDR3 DNA: TGTGCCAGCAGCCAATTTGTTACCGGGGAGCTGTTTTTT; CDR3 protein: CASSQFVTGELFF
J gene: TRBJ2-5; clone size: -; CDR3 length: 12; V gene: TRBV15; D gene: -; CDR3 DNA: TGTGCCACCAGCAGAGCGGCCGGTCAACAGTACTTC; CDR3 protein: CATSRAAGQQYF
J gene: TRBJ2-1; clone size: -; CDR3 length: 11; V gene: TRBV27; D gene: -; CDR3 DNA: TGTGCCAGCAGTTTCGGCAATGAGCAGTTCTTC; CDR3 protein: CASSFGNEQFF
J gene: TRBJ2-1; clone size: -; CDR3 length: 19; V gene: TRBV21-1; D gene: -; CDR3 DNA: TGTGCCAGCAGCAAAGGGGTTTACTCCTGGGACAGGGTGGTCAATGAGCAGTTCTTC; CDR3 protein: CASSKGVYSWDRVVNEQFF
J gene: TRBJ2-5; clone size: -; CDR3 length: 15; V gene: TRBV5-1; D gene: -; CDR3 DNA: TGCGCCAGCAGCTTGGGACTAGCGTCAGGGGGGGACCAGTACTTC; CDR3 protein: CASSLGLASGGDQYF
J gene: TRBJ2-7; clone size: -; CDR3 length: 17; V gene: TRBV28; D gene: TRBD2; CDR3 DNA: TGTGCCAGCAGTTTATGGTCCCTAGCGGTAAGCTCCTACGAGCAGTACTTC; CDR3 protein: CASSLWSLAVSSYEQYF
J gene: TRBJ2-7; clone size: -; CDR3 length: 14; V gene: TRBV3-1/TRBV3-2; D gene: -; CDR3 DNA: TGTGCCAGCAGCCAATTTCGGGTGCGCCACGAGCAGTACTTC; CDR3 protein: CASSQFRVRHEQYF
J gene: TRBJ2-1; clone size: -; CDR3 length: 14; V gene: TRBV28; D gene: -; CDR3 DNA: TGTGCCAGCATGGTCACTAGCCATTACAATGAGCAGTTCTTC; CDR3 protein: CASMVTSHYNEQFF
J gene: TRBJ1-3; clone size: -; CDR3 length: 17; V gene: TRBV13; D gene: -; CDR3 DNA: TGTGCCAGCAGCTTACGCAGGGACGCAATTTATGGAAACACCATATATTTT; CDR3 protein: CASSLRRDAIYGNTIYF
J gene: TRBJ2-7; clone size: -; CDR3 length: 13; V gene: TRBV20-1; D gene: -; CDR3 DNA: TGCAGTGCTAGTTCCAGTGGGGACCCCGAGCAGTACTTC; CDR3 protein: CSASSSGDPEQYF
J gene: TRBJ2-2; clone size: -; CDR3 length: 13; V gene: TRBV9; D gene: -; CDR3 DNA: TGTGCCAGCAGCGAGGGAGGTACCGGGGAGCTGTTTTTT; CDR3 protein: CASSEGGTGELFF
J gene: TRBJ2-7; clone size: once; CDR3 length: 15; V gene: TRBV7-9; D gene: -; CDR3 DNA: TGTGCCAGCAGCTTAGCGTTAGGGGCTCCCCTCAAGCAGTACTTC; CDR3 protein: CASSLALGAPLKQYF
J gene: TRBJ1-1; clone size: -; CDR3 length: 14; V gene: TRBV28; D gene: -; CDR3 DNA: TGTGCCAGCAGTTTACGCGGTTGGAACACTGAAGCTTTCTTT; CDR3 protein: CASSLRGWNTEAFF
J gene: TRBJ2-1; clone size: -; CDR3 length: 15; V gene: TRBV5-6; D gene: TRBD2; CDR3 DNA: TGTGCCAGCAGAAGACTAGCGGGAGGCTACAATGAGCAGTTCTTC; CDR3 protein: CASRRLAGGYNEQFF
J gene: TRBJ2-6; clone size: -; CDR3 length: 16; V gene: TRBV10-1; D gene: TRBD1; CDR3 DNA: TGCGCCAGCAGCCCCGGCACAGGGGCCGGGGCCAACGTCCTGACTTTC; CDR3 protein: CASSPGTGAGANVLTF
J gene: TRBJ2-7; clone size: -; CDR3 length: 15; V gene: TRBV5-1; D gene: -; CDR3 DNA: TGCGCCAGCAGCTTGAGAGGGGGACACACCTACGAGCAGTACTTC; CDR3 protein: CASSLRGGHTYEQYF